This TCR beta chain was documented in a study of immune evolution from preneoplasia to lung adenocarcinoma. Profiled with immunoSEQ multiplex PCR; TCRdb holds only in-frame clones, not every one. The sample lists about 3,000 clones; 88% were seen once. The CDR3 has 14 amino acids. V gave up 7 bases and J gave up 2 bases; unmatched junction bases: 5. Per the germline V gene, CDR1 is MNHEY and CDR2 is SVGAGI. The chain combines TRBV6-5 with TRBJ2-3; 8 nucleotides line up with TRBD2. The sequence came from a person between 65 and 79 years old with invasive lung adenocarcinoma. Sequencing input: FFPE invasive lung adenocarcinoma tissue. The CDR3 protein is CASKAGVFTDTQYF. The CDR3 DNA is TGTGCCAGCAAAGCGGGAGTTTTCACAGATACGCAGTATTTT.